One and the same sample provided the 25 T cell receptor beta chains below, sequenced in a study of Ad26.COV2.S vaccination and SARS-CoV-2 variants (TCRdb year 2021). Library generation was performed with the immunoSEQ multiplex PCR assay. TCRdb carries this immuneACCESS record with in-frame sequences only. Its versions omit some clonotypes, under half of them owing to an unresolved V gene in the studies checked, with the rest unexplained. This sample has 300,000 to 400,000 clones in its table, and roughly nine tenths of those were observed once. About 5% of the sample is held by the ten biggest clonotypes. Sample treatment or condition, as interpreted from the label and publication: around 19 received Ad26.COV2.S at low or high dose, single or two shots; about 5 received placebo; per-sample allocation not given. Repertoires of vaccine and placebo recipients were sequenced from samples collected on day 63 after the first injection.

The starting material was peripheral blood, obtained in a trial of Ad26.COV2.S vaccine versus placebo. These receptor sequences come from a person aged 18-65 years who received the Ad26.COV2.S COVID-19 vaccine or a placebo.

This clone was detected once. This chain uses TRBV28 with TRBJ1-3; D perhaps matches TRBD1 (5 bases). Germline V gene lookup returns CDR1 MDHEN and CDR2 SYDVKM. The CDR3 is made up of 14 amino acids. V gave up 8 bases and J gave up 2 bases, with 13 bases separating them. This chain's CDR3 is CASVGGTAGNTIYF. The CDR3 DNA reads TGTGCCAGCGTCGGAGGGACGGCTGGAAACACCATATATTTT.

This chain joins TRBV24-1 and TRBJ2-5, with 11 nucleotides matching TRBD1. Germline V gene lookup returns CDR1 KGHDR and CDR2 SFDVKD. Losses at the gene ends were 2 bases for V and 4 bases for J; bases not matched to a gene: 5. CDR3 length equals 16 residues. Written as DNA, the CDR3 is TGTGCCACCAGTGATTCCGGGACAGGGGGGGCAGAGACCCAGTACTTC. Translated: CATSDSGTGGAETQYF.

The chain is built from TRBV7-3 and TRBJ2-1; 14 nucleotides align to TRBD2. The CDR3 has 16 amino acids. Germline V gene lookup returns CDR1 SGHTA and CDR2 FQGTGA. Unmatched junction bases numbered 7, after V lost 4 bases and J lost 8 bases. The CDR3 spells CASSYGTSGSRYEQFF. As DNA, the CDR3 is TGTGCCAGCAGCTACGGGACTAGCGGGAGTAGGTATGAGCAGTTCTTC.

The chain is built from TRBV4-2 and TRBJ1-1; 7 bases map to TRBD1. V shed 0 bases, J shed 2 bases, and the junction held 15 bases outside the gene matches. This CDR3 contains 19 residues. CDR1 and CDR2 from the germline V gene are LGHNA and YNFKEQ. CDR3 sequence (DNA): TGTGCCAGCAGCCAAGATTTTTCCGGGCGAGCAGGGGGTAACACTGAAGCTTTCTTT. This encodes CASSQDFSGRAGGNTEAFF.

Of note for this clone: The sample has other DNA sequences that encode this CDR3 too. The genes are TRBV28 and TRBJ1-6; 10 bases are shared with TRBD1. Germline lookup yields CDR1 MDHEN and CDR2 SYDVKM. CDR3 length equals 15 residues. V lost 4 bases, J lost 8 bases, and 5 bases stayed unmatched. CDR3 sequence (DNA): TGTGCCAGCAGTTCCTCCGGGACAGGGGATTCACCCCTCCACTTT. Translated, it gives CASSSSGTGDSPLHF.

J is TRBJ1-1 and V is TRBV9; D remains unclear. The ends were cut back, 4 bases at V and 1 base at J, with 14 bases in the middle. CDR1 is SGDLS and CDR2 is YYNGEE in the germline V gene. This CDR3 comprises 15 residues. The CDR3: CASSPHGTGNTEAFF. In DNA form, the CDR3 reads TGTGCCAGCAGCCCCCATGGCACGGGGAACACTGAAGCTTTCTTT.

This chain links TRBV24-1 with TRBJ1-6; D is uncertain. Trimming stripped 6 bases from V and 9 bases from J, with 8 bases between. CDR3 size: 12 residues. The germline CDR1 and CDR2 sequences are KGHDR and SFDVKD. The CDR3 spells CATSRSTSPLHF. The CDR3 DNA reads as TGTGCCACCAGTAGAAGTACTTCACCCCTCCACTTT.

The genes are TRBV7-9 and TRBJ2-1; D not certain. Germline lookup yields CDR1 SEHNR and CDR2 FQNEAQ (reference sequence). This CDR3 contains 15 residues. The V end lost 1 base, the J end lost 2 bases, and 9 bases lay between the germline ends. The CDR3 DNA reads as TGTGCCAGCAGCTTAGAGTCGCTTGCCTACAATGAGCAGTTCTTC. Its translation is CASSLESLAYNEQFF. Based on the CDR3 plus reference TRBV7-9 and TRBJ2-1, the full variable domain is DTGVSQNPRHKITKRGQNVTFRCDPISEHNRLYWYRQTLGQGPEFLTYFQNEAQLEKSRLLSDRFSAERPKGSFSTLEIQRTEQGDSAMYLCASSLESLAYNEQFFGPGTRLTVL.

This rearrangement joins TRBV5-1 to TRBJ2-5; 9 nucleotides match TRBD1. V lost 1 base, J lost 5 bases, and 9 bases stayed unmatched. Germline CDR1 and CDR2: SGHRS and YFSETQ. The CDR3 is made up of 16 amino acids. Here the CDR3 reads CASSLLQTGGWETQYF. The DNA of the CDR3 is TGCGCCAGCAGCTTGCTGCAGACAGGGGGTTGGGAGACCCAGTACTTC.

The CDR3 protein is CSASGGQTQYF. In DNA form, the CDR3 reads TGCAGTGCTAGTGGGGGACAGACCCAGTACTTC. The chain has TRBV20-1 and TRBJ2-5; D is perhaps TRBD1 or TRBD2 (5 bases each). Germline V gene sequence: CDR1 DFQATT, CDR2 SNEGSKA (reference sequence). This CDR3 is 11 amino acids long. V shed 3 bases and J shed 6 bases, with 8 bases lying between them.

The chain employs TRBV29-1 and TRBJ2-3; D gene unclear. Trimming removed 2 bases from V and 4 bases from J, with 4 bases in between. Per germline, CDR1 SQVTM and CDR2 ANQGSEA. CDR3 length: 11 amino acids. This CDR3 is CSVESSDTQYF. In DNA form, the CDR3 reads TGCAGCGTTGAAAGCTCAGATACGCAGTATTTT.

The chain uses TRBV23-1 and TRBJ2-7; D perhaps matches TRBD1 (6 bases). TRBV23-1 qualifies as an ORF whose function is uncertain. Trimming stripped 3 bases from V and 0 bases from J, with 21 bases between. This CDR3 spans 18 amino acids. For the CDR3, the DNA is TGCGCCAGCAGTCACGATTTGGTTGGGGGCTACGGCTCCTACGAGCAGTACGTC. It translates to CASSHDLVGGYGSYEQYV.

This clone has a single count. J is TRBJ2-7 and V is TRBV19, with 11 nucleotides matching TRBD1. V shed 6 bases and J 5 bases; nucleotides not matched to a gene: 9. The CDR3 loop spans 15 amino acids. Germline V gene lookup returns CDR1 LNHDA and CDR2 SQIVND (reference sequence). The CDR3 region is CASRSRDRGFDEQYF. In DNA, the CDR3 is TGTGCCAGTAGATCGAGGGACAGGGGGTTCGACGAGCAGTACTTC.

The V call is TRBV15, the J call TRBJ1-1; D is ambiguous. Germline lookup yields CDR1 LNHNV and CDR2 YYDKDF (reference sequence). The CDR3 length is 15 residues. Trimming left V 0 bases short and J 0 bases short, with 8 bases between. DNA of the CDR3: TGTGCCACCAGCAGAGACGAGGGAATGAACACTGAAGCTTTCTTT. This translates into CATSRDEGMNTEAFF.

The gene calls are TRBV6-2 or TRBV6-3 and TRBJ1-1; unclear D gene. Germline values: CDR1 MNHEY, CDR2 SVGEGT. Between the trimmed V and J ends, which lost 2 bases and 11 bases, there was a span of 9 bases. CDR3 length equals 11 residues. For the CDR3, the DNA is TGTGCCAGCAGTTACGTCGGGGAGGCTTTCTTT. Protein product: CASSYVGEAFF.

About this clone itself: The identical CDR3 is also encoded by other nucleotide sequences in the sample. This chain links TRBV4-1 with TRBJ2-2, with D perhaps being TRBD1 or TRBD2 (6 bases each). Deletions cut 1 base from V and 5 bases from J, with 8 bases between. In germline, CDR1 is MGHRA, CDR2 YSYEKL. The CDR3 is 14 amino acids. The CDR3 protein is CASSQGRGTGELFF. DNA of the CDR3: TGCGCCAGCAGCCAAGGGAGGGGGACCGGGGAGCTGTTTTTT.

The CDR3 DNA is TGTGCCAGTTCCGTTAATAGCAATCAGCCCCAGCATTTT. Translation gives CASSVNSNQPQHF. The chain recombines TRBV19 with TRBJ1-5, with unresolved D. The V end lost 8 bases, the J end lost 0 bases, and 8 bases lay between the germline ends. CDR3 length: 13 amino acids. Per the germline V gene, CDR1 is LNHDA and CDR2 is SQIVND (reference sequence).

This clone came up once. The rearrangement links TRBV5-6 to TRBJ2-7, with a tentative D call TRBD1 (5 bases). From germline, CDR1 is SGHDT and CDR2 YYEEEE. V shed 2 bases and J shed 2 bases, with 11 bases lying between them. The CDR3 extends over 14 amino acids. The CDR3 loop reads CASSFLDKTYEQYV. CDR3 DNA sequence: TGTGCCAGCAGCTTCCTGGACAAAACCTACGAGCAGTACGTC.

V gene TRBV5-1 combines with J gene TRBJ2-2; D not certain. Looked up from germline, CDR1 is SGHRS and CDR2 is YFSETQ. V lost 4 bases and J 1 base, leaving 8 bases between the germline ends. The CDR3 spans 14 residues. This CDR3 reads CASSTLLNTGELFF. CDR3 bases: TGCGCCAGCAGCACCCTCCTGAACACCGGGGAGCTGTTTTTT.

The J gene is TRBJ1-2, the V gene TRBV6-2 or TRBV6-3, with unresolved D. Per the germline V gene, CDR1 is MNHEY and CDR2 is SVGEGT. V shed 6 bases and J shed 8 bases, with 13 bases lying between them. This CDR3 has 12 amino acids. The CDR3: CASSGRLLGYTF. The CDR3 coding sequence is TGTGCCAGCAGCGGCAGACTGCTCGGCTACACCTTC.

The chain couples TRBV5-1 to TRBJ2-3; 8 bases align to TRBD2. Germline CDR1 SGHRS, CDR2 YFSETQ. J was trimmed by 6 bases and V by 5 bases; bases with no gene match: 11. The CDR3 has 15 residues. The CDR3 region has the DNA TGCGCCAGCAGGGTTTCCGGGACTAGATACGATACGCAGTATTTT. Translation gives CASRVSGTRYDTQYF.

The V and J genes are TRBV2 and TRBJ2-5; TRBD2 aligns across 12 bases. Germline trimming cut 6 bases from V and 2 bases from J; bases unmatched to any gene: 4. Germline CDR1 is SNHLY and CDR2 is FYNNEI. This CDR3 contains 15 residues. The CDR3 DNA follows: TGTGCCAGCAGGACTAGCGGGGGAGGGCAAGAGACCCAGTACTTC. It specifies CASRTSGGGQETQYF.

V gene TRBV29-1 combines with J gene TRBJ2-1, with TRBD2 as a possible D gene (6 bases). V was trimmed by 7 bases and J by 7 bases, leaving 17 bases between them. Looked up from germline, CDR1 is SQVTM and CDR2 is ANQGSEA. This CDR3 is built from 13 residues. CDR3 DNA: TGCAGCGCGCACAAGAGGAGGGATAATGAGCAGTTCTTC. Translating it yields CSAHKRRDNEQFF.

This clone appeared a single time. The rearrangement joins TRBV5-1 to TRBJ2-1; D may correspond to TRBD1 or TRBD2 (6 bases each). In germline, CDR1 is SGHRS, CDR2 YFSETQ. Deletions cut 3 bases from V and 9 bases from J, with 16 bases between. This CDR3 contains 14 residues. The CDR3 here is CASSWGALSTEQFF. In nucleotides, the CDR3 is TGCGCCAGCAGCTGGGGGGCCCTATCGACTGAGCAGTTCTTC.

This clone was picked up one time. The CDR3 nucleotides read TGTGCCATCAGTGAACGACAGGGATACTATGGCTACACCTTC. Translating it yields CAISERQGYYGYTF. The V gene is TRBV10-3, the J gene TRBJ1-2, with 7 bases lining up with TRBD1. The CDR3 length is 14 residues. CDR1 and CDR2 (germline): ENHRY, SYGVKD. J lost 3 bases, V lost 3 bases, and 4 bases had no gene match.